The subject of this entry is one TCR beta chain. The antigen remains unidentified. The iRepertoire nested amplicon-rescue multiplex PCR amplified TCR alpha and beta CDR3s from RNA. MiXCR was run by TCRdb on the multiplex PCR reads, yielding one entry per CDR3 protein. Of fewer than 500,000 distinct CDR3 sequences detected, 41% appear once; the ten largest clones hold around 11%. The V segment lost 2 bases and the J segment 0 bases; nucleotides outside the gene matches: 8. Germline V lookup: CDR1 LNHNV, CDR2 YYDKDF (reference sequence). The CDR3 has 17 amino acids. This sample stems from a study of glioma-infiltrating T cells. Study details: Blood libraries targeted about 4- to 11-fold coverage of some 980,000 T cells. Study-wide points: Very few CDR3 sequences were shared between tissue and blood.

The sequencing input was glioma tissue, nonneoplastic brain tissue, or PBMCs (not recorded which). The J gene is TRBJ2-7, the V gene TRBV15; 9 bases map to TRBD2. The TCR was taken from a human donor with low-grade glioma or glioblastoma, undergoing nonglioma brain surgery, or in good health (not recorded which). As DNA, the CDR3 is TGTGCCACCAGCAGATCTAGGGCTAGCGGGAACTCCTACGAGCAGTACTTC. Its translation is CATSRSRASGNSYEQYF. Using reference TRBV15 and TRBJ2-7 for the parts outside the CDR3, the full variable domain is DAMVIQNPRYQVTQFGKPVTLSCSQTLNHNVMYWYQQKSSQAPKLLFHYYDKDFNNEADTPDNFQSRRPNTSFCFLDIRSPGLGDTAMYLCATSRSRASGNSYEQYFGPGTRLTVT.